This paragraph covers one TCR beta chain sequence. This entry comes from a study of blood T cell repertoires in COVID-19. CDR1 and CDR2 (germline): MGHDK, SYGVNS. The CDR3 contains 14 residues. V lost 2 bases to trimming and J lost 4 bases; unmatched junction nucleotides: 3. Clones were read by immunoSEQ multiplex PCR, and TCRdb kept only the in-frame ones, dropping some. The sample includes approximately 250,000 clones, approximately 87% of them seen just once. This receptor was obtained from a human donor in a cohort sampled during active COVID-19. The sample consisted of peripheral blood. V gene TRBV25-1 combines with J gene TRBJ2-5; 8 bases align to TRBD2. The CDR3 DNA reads TGTGCCAGCAGTGAAGCGGGGGGCCCAGAGACCCAGTACTTC. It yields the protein CASSEAGGPETQYF.